These 17 T cell receptor beta chains were sequenced from one sample in a study of graft-versus-host responses after intestinal transplantation. Their target antigens are unknown. The assay was immunoSEQ multiplex PCR, and TCRdb's table has in-frame clones only and misses some. The table lists about 89,000 clones, about 95% of them singletons. This material consisted of unstimulated CD4+ T cells sorted from spleen or lymph node cells, taken before transplant. The source is a human donor who was the organ donor for an intestinal transplant.

This chain uses TRBV18 with TRBJ1-3; a weak D match, TRBD1 (5 bases). The CDR3 has 14 amino acids. Germline CDR1 KGHSH, CDR2 LQKENI. The V gene lost 3 bases and the J gene lost 4 bases, with 10 bases spanning the gap. This CDR3 is CASSPDRSGNTIYF. DNA for the CDR3: TGTGCCAGCTCACCCGACAGATCCGGAAACACCATATATTTT.

This clone came up once. The chain joins TRBV7-6 to TRBJ2-1, with a tentative D call TRBD1 (5 bases). CDR3 length: 11 amino acids. Per germline, CDR1 SGHVS and CDR2 FNYEAQ. V lost 10 bases and J 6 bases, leaving 10 bases between the germline ends. CDR3 in DNA: TGTGCCACCAGGGTGGGCAATGAGCAGTTCTTC. It encodes CATRVGNEQFF.

V and J are TRBV19 and TRBJ1-5; 9 nucleotides agree with TRBD1. The CDR3 totals 16 residues. With V trimmed by 7 bases and J by 0 bases, 7 bases remained unmatched. Germline V gene lookup returns CDR1 LNHDA and CDR2 SQIVND (reference sequence). This chain's CDR3 is CASTGQGRHSNQPQHF. The CDR3 bases are TGTGCCAGTACGGGACAGGGAAGACATAGCAATCAGCCCCAGCATTTT.

This sequence joins TRBV20-1 and TRBJ1-2, with TRBD1 as a possible D gene (5 bases). The CDR3 runs 11 residues. V gave up 3 bases and J gave up 3 bases, with 5 bases separating them. Per the germline V gene, CDR1 is DFQATT and CDR2 is SNEGSKA (reference sequence). CDR3 DNA: TGCAGTGCTAGGGGACACTATGGCTACACCTTC. As protein: CSARGHYGYTF.

The rearrangement joins TRBV6-5 to TRBJ1-3; D is ambiguous. This CDR3 comprises 14 residues. V lost 7 bases and J lost 0, with 10 bases in between. The germline V gene has CDR1 MNHEY and CDR2 SVGAGI. The CDR3 DNA sequence: TGTGCCAGCAATGGACGGACCTCTGGAAACACCATATATTTT. It specifies CASNGRTSGNTIYF.

This chain links TRBV7-3 with TRBJ2-7; no clear D. Germline CDR1 and CDR2: SGHTA and FQGTGA. The length of the CDR3 is 19 residues. V was pared by 2 bases and J by 0 bases, with 23 bases between. The CDR3: CASSLAGFTGRPNSYEQYF. Here the CDR3 DNA reads TGTGCCAGCAGCTTAGCCGGCTTCACTGGCAGACCAAACTCCTACGAGCAGTACTTC.

The CDR3 nucleotides read TGTGCCAGCAGCGTCAGGACTAGCGGGGGCCCTATGTATGAGCAGTTCTTC. Translating gives CASSVRTSGGPMYEQFF. The chain recombines TRBV7-3 with TRBJ2-1, with 13 bases matching TRBD2. V shed 5 bases and J 8 bases; nucleotides not matched to a gene: 12. Germline values: CDR1 SGHTA, CDR2 FQGTGA. The CDR3 extends over 17 amino acids.

The CDR3 nucleotides read TGTGCCAGCAGCCAAGAGGAGACTAGCGGGGGGACCACGCAGTATTTT. Encoded protein: CASSQEETSGGTTQYF. The chain combines TRBV4-2 with TRBJ2-3; 13 bases are shared with TRBD2. V was pared by 0 bases and J by 9 bases, with 6 bases of the junction left unmatched. Germline CDR1 and CDR2: LGHNA and YNFKEQ. The CDR3 extends over 16 amino acids.

This chain joins TRBV28 and TRBJ2-4; 7 bases line up with TRBD2. Germline V CDR1 and CDR2: MDHEN, SYDVKM. Trimming at V came to 6 bases and at J to 3 bases, leaving 11 bases not matched to a gene. The length of the CDR3 is 16 residues. The CDR3 loop is CASSHLRPGGKNIQYF. The CDR3 DNA sequence: TGTGCCAGCAGCCACCTCCGGCCGGGGGGCAAAAACATTCAGTACTTC.

This chain uses TRBV5-8 with TRBJ1-5; 9 bases are a match to TRBD1. Unmatched junction bases numbered 1, after V lost 3 bases and J lost 0 bases. The CDR3 is made up of 15 amino acids. Germline-derived CDR1 and CDR2 are SGHTS and YDEGEE. CDR3 in amino acids: CASSWTGVSNQPQHF. In DNA form, the CDR3 reads TGTGCCAGCAGCTGGACAGGGGTTAGCAATCAGCCCCAGCATTTT.

The chain uses TRBV2 and TRBJ1-2; D gene ambiguous. CDR1 is SNHLY, CDR2 FYNNEI, per germline. The germline V and J ends were trimmed by 1 base and 5 bases, with 11 bases remaining between them. The CDR3 totals 14 residues. The chain's CDR3 is CASSEGALLYGYTF. CDR3 coding DNA: TGTGCCAGCAGTGAAGGGGCCTTGTTATATGGCTACACCTTC.

The chain employs TRBV9 and TRBJ1-6; D gene unclear. The germline gives CDR1 SGDLS, CDR2 YYNGEE. The V end was cut by 1 base, the J end by 6 bases, with 11 bases between. The CDR3 consists of 15 residues. CDR3 nucleotide sequence: TGTGCCAGCAGCGTATTTATAATGGGTAATTCACCCCTCCACTTT. Translating it yields CASSVFIMGNSPLHF.

The chain links TRBV7-8 to TRBJ2-2; 12 positions match TRBD2. The junction had 2 bases not matched to a gene; V was cut back by 0 bases and J by 0 bases. The CDR3 has 18 residues. The germline V gene has CDR1 SGHVS and CDR2 FQNEAQ. The CDR3 protein is CASSLAASGGANTGELFF. In DNA form, the CDR3 reads TGTGCCAGCAGCTTAGCGGCTAGCGGGGGGGCGAACACCGGGGAGCTGTTTTTT. Full variable domain (outside the CDR3, taken from reference TRBV7-8 and TRBJ2-2): GAGVSQSPRYKVAKRGQDVALRCDPISGHVSLFWYQQALGQGPEFLTYFQNEAQLDKSGLPSDRFFAERPEGSVSTLKIQRTQQEDSAVYLCASSLAASGGANTGELFFGEGSRLTVL.

The V call is TRBV7-2, the J call TRBJ1-6; 12 nucleotides align to TRBD1. The trim removed 5 bases at V and 9 bases at J, leaving 11 bases unmatched. Germline V lookup: CDR1 SGHTA, CDR2 FQGNSA. The CDR3 is 17 residues long. The DNA for the CDR3 is TGTGCCAGCAGCGAAATCGGATGGGACAGGGGGCCTTCACCCCTCCACTTT. It encodes CASSEIGWDRGPSPLHF.

The rearrangement joins TRBV7-9 to TRBJ1-6; tentative D call: TRBD1 (6 bases). CDR1 and CDR2 (germline): SEHNR, FQNEAQ (reference sequence). This CDR3 contains 13 residues. V was shortened by 6 bases and J by 9 bases, with 12 bases between the two germline ends. CDR3 nucleotides: TGTGCCAGCAGTATGAACAGGGCTTCACCCCTCCACTTT. It yields the protein CASSMNRASPLHF.

The rearrangement joins TRBV18 to TRBJ2-1; D remains ambiguous. The CDR3 is 15 residues long. CDR1 is KGHSH, CDR2 LQKENI, per germline. The V and J ends lost 3 bases and 2 bases respectively, with 11 bases between them. The CDR3 nucleotides are TGTGCCAGCTCACCTAAAGGGAATCCCTACAATGAGCAGTTCTTC. Its protein product is CASSPKGNPYNEQFF.

This sequence joins TRBV28 and TRBJ2-7; no definite D call. The ends were cut back, 8 bases at V and 2 bases at J, with 7 bases in the middle. CDR3 length: 11 residues. From germline, CDR1 is MDHEN and CDR2 SYDVKM. CDR3 residues: CASYSTYEQYF. The DNA of the CDR3 is TGTGCCAGCTACAGCACCTACGAGCAGTACTTC.